What follows describes a single T cell receptor (beta chain). Its antigen is currently unknown. Trimming pared 5 bases from V and 4 bases from J, leaving 8 bases between. The germline V gene encodes CDR1 SEHNR and CDR2 FQNEAQ (reference sequence). The CDR3 is 12 amino acids. The sample is drawn from a study of shared clonotypes between healthy human individuals. Findings and caveats of the study: Among donors, clonotype sharing was expected to be affected by sequencing depth.

Data came from immunoSEQ multiplex PCR; TCRdb stores just in-frame clones and leaves some out. The top ten clones hold around 1.5% of a sample with nearly 1,000,000 clones, approximately 80% of them seen once. Sequenced: memory CD4+ T cells sorted from blood. The subset: CD45RA-negative fraction. The chain joins TRBV7-9 to TRBJ1-2; no clear D gene. The TCR comes from a man younger than 35 in good health. The CDR3 region is CASSPVPYGYTF. The CDR3 DNA follows: TGTGCCAGCAGCCCAGTGCCCTATGGCTACACCTTC.